This T cell receptor beta chain came from a study of T-cell reconstitution after alpha-beta-depleted transplantation in children (dated by TCRdb to 2016 to 2017). Regarding the study in general: Using TCR repertoire profiling, the study followed T-cell immune reconstitution in a quantitative way in children after TCRalphabeta/CD19-depleted allogeneic hematopoietic cell transplantation.

This clonotype was picked up a small number of times. No antigen is known for it. Per-base qualities were not stored, and no clone one base away is much larger. Library prep was done by PCR. The run used an Illumina HiSeq 2500. TCR library preparation used molecular barcoding, with unique molecular identifiers applied to normalize quantification of the TCRbeta repertoire. In-frame beta chains were kept once TCRdb had trimmed the public reads at Q25 with fastp and called clones with MiXCR. Rows matching on CDR3 protein sequence are summarized as one entry with the most common DNA and genes. The sample table contains about 600,000 distinct CDR3 sequences; only one count was recorded for 8% to 11% of them. The top ten clones comprise less than 5% of the sample. A distance of 15 bases separates the germline ends of V and J, which lose 0 bases and 0 bases respectively. Measured from the cysteine to the phenylalanine, the CDR3 is 19 residues long. Solely the CDR3 DNA is kept, with 57 bases framed from the first base. The germline V gene sets CDR1 to LGHNA and CDR2 to YNFKEQ.

The receptor comes from a human donor who donated a stem cell graft to a child with acute myeloid leukemia. The V and J genes are TRBV4-2 and TRBJ2-6; the D segment could be TRBD1, given 6 matching bases. Sequenced material: PBMCs from the stem cell graft donor, taken from the stem cell graft. The DNA sequence reads TGTGCCAGCAGCCAAGATAAAGCAGGGGTCGGCTCTGGGGCCAACGTCCTGACTTTC. It specifies CASSQDKAGVGSGANVLTF.